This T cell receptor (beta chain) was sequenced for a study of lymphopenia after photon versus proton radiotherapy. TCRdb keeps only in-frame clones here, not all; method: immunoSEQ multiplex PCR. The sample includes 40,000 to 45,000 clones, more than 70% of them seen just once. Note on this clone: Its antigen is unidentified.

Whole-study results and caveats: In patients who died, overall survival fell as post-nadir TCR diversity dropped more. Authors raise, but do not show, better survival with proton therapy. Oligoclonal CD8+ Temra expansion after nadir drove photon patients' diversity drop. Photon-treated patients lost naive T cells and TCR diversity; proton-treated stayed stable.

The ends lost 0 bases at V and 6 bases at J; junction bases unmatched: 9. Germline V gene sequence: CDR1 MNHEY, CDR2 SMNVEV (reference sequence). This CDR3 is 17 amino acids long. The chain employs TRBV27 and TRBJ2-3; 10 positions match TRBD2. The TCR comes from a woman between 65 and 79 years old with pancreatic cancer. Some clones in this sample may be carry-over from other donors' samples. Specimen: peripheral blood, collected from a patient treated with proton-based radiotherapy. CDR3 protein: CASSLSPPSGSRDTQYF. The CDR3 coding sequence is TGTGCCAGCAGTTTATCCCCTCCTAGCGGGAGTAGGGATACGCAGTATTTT.